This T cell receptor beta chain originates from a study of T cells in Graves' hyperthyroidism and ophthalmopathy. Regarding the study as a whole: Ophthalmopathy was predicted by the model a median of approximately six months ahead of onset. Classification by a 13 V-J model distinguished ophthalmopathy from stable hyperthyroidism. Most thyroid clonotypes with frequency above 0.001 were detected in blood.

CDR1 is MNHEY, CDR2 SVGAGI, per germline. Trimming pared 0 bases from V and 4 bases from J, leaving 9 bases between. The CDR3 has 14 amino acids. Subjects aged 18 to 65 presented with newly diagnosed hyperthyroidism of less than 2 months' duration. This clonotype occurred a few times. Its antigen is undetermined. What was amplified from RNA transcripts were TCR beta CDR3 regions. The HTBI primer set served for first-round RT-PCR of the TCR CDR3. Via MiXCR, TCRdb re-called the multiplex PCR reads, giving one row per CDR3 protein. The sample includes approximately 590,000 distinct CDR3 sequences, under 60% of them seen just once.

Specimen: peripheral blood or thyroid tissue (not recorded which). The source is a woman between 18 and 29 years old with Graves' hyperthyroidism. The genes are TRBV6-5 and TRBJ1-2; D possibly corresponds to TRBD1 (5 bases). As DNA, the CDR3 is TGTGCCAGCAGTTACTCGAGGGGTACCTATGGCTACACCTTC. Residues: CASSYSRGTYGYTF.